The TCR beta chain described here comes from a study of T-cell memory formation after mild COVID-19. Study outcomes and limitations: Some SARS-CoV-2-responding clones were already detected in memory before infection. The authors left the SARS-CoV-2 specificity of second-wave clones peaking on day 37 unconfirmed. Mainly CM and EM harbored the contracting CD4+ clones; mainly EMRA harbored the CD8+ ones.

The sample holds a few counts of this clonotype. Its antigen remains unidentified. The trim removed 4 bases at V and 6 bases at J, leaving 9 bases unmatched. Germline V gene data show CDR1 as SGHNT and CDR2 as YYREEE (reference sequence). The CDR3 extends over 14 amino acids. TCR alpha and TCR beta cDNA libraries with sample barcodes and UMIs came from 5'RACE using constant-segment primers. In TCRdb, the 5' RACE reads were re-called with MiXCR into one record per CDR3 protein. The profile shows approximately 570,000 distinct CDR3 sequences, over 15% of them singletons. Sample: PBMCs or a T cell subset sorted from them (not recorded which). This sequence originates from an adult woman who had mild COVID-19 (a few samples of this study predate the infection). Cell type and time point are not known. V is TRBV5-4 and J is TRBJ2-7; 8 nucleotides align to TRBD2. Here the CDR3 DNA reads TGTGCCAGCAGCCCCGGGACTAGTTCCCCCGAGCAGTACTTC. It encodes CASSPGTSSPEQYF.